The 23 T cell receptor beta chains in this list originate from one sample, sequenced in a study of response to subunit inactivated influenza vaccine. TCRdb processed the RT-PCR reads anew with MiXCR; each CDR3 protein has one entry. The sample lists 650,000 to 800,000 distinct CDR3 sequences; approximately 13% were seen once. Sequences were derived from PBMCs from blood, sampled 14 to 15 days before vaccination. These receptors originate from a man aged 45 to 65 who received an inactivated influenza vaccine.

Ten or more counts support this clonotype. The chain couples TRBV5-1 to TRBJ2-5, with D hard to call. Germline values: CDR1 SGHRS, CDR2 YFSETQ. This CDR3 is 12 amino acids long. V was cut by 0 bases and J by 5 bases, with 5 bases left in between. The CDR3 loop reads CASSLELETQYF. The CDR3 DNA reads as TGCGCCAGCAGCTTGGAATTGGAGACCCAGTACTTC.

This clonotype was seen more than once but under ten times. In DNA, the CDR3 is TGCGCCAGCAGCCAAGAAGCTCACGGCACCTACGAGCAGTACTTC. Protein product: CASSQEAHGTYEQYF. The chain employs TRBV4-1 and TRBJ2-7, with D unclear. Trimming stripped 0 bases from V and 2 bases from J, with 11 bases between. Germline values: CDR1 MGHRA, CDR2 YSYEKL. This CDR3 region has 15 residues.

In this sample, this clonotype turned up a few times. The rearrangement joins TRBV15 to TRBJ2-1; D is possibly TRBD2 (5 bases). The germline CDR1 and CDR2 sequences are LNHNV and YYDKDF (reference sequence). Between the trimmed V and J ends, which lost 3 bases and 6 bases, there was a span of 9 bases. This CDR3 has 13 amino acids. The CDR3 region has the DNA TGTGCCACCAGCAGCCTAGAGGGCAATGAGCAGTTCTTC. The encoded protein is CATSSLEGNEQFF.

The rearrangement joins TRBV18 to TRBJ2-3; D is undetermined. Trimming cost V 2 bases and J 3 bases, with 9 bases left between them. From germline, CDR1 is KGHSH and CDR2 LQKENI. The CDR3 contains 14 residues. The CDR3 here is CASSPRSRTDTQYF. The DNA of the CDR3 is TGTGCCAGCTCACCAAGGAGCCGTACAGATACGCAGTATTTT.

The CDR3 region is CAISGISGGPHYNEQFF. DNA of the CDR3: TGTGCCATCAGTGGGATAAGCGGGGGGCCCCATTACAATGAGCAGTTCTTC. The chain couples TRBV10-3 to TRBJ2-1, with 9 nucleotides matching TRBD2. The CDR3 length is 17 residues. Unmatched junction bases numbered 11, after V lost 4 bases and J lost 4 bases. Germline values: CDR1 ENHRY, CDR2 SYGVKD.

This clonotype occurred a few times. J is TRBJ2-1 and V is TRBV28, with D perhaps matching TRBD1 or TRBD2 (6 bases each). V was shortened by 8 bases and J by 7 bases, with 9 bases between the two germline ends. There are 11 residues in the CDR3. Germline CDR1 reads MDHEN; CDR2 reads SYDVKM. The CDR3 region has the DNA TGTGCCAGCGGAGGGGGGAATGAGCAGTTCTTC. Its protein product is CASGGGNEQFF.

The chain recombines TRBV12-3 or TRBV12-4 with TRBJ1-6; D might be TRBD1 (6 bases). The germline V and J ends were trimmed by 8 bases and 7 bases, with 12 bases remaining between them. The CDR3 is made up of 13 amino acids. CDR3 region: CASSQTGNSPLHF. As DNA, the CDR3 is TGTGCCAGCTCCCAGACAGGCAATTCACCCCTCCACTTT.

This clonotype showed up just a few times. The CDR3 sequence: CASSYLGQGGDTQYF. The DNA of the CDR3 is TGTGCCAGCAGTTATTTGGGACAGGGGGGCGATACGCAGTATTTT. The chain uses TRBV6-5 and TRBJ2-3; 11 bases line up with TRBD1. The germline V gene has CDR1 MNHEY and CDR2 SVGAGI. V lost 3 bases to trimming and J lost 6 bases; unmatched junction nucleotides: 5. The CDR3 length is 15 residues.

J is TRBJ2-3 and V is TRBV7-2; 9 bases are a match to TRBD2. V dropped 4 bases and J dropped 0; count of bases not matched to a gene: 5. From germline, CDR1 is SGHTA and CDR2 FQGNSA. This CDR3 spans 16 amino acids. For the CDR3, the DNA is TGTGCCAGCAGCTCGACTAGCGGTCTCAGCACAGATACGCAGTATTTT. Amino acids: CASSSTSGLSTDTQYF.

The chain is built from TRBV18 and TRBJ2-1; TRBD1 agrees at 7 bases. The CDR3 extends over 15 amino acids. Germline values: CDR1 KGHSH, CDR2 LQKENI. With 1 base clipped from V and 6 bases from J, the junction kept 6 bases outside the gene matches. CDR3 region: CASSPRQGPGNEQFF. The DNA of the CDR3 is TGTGCCAGCTCACCACGACAGGGTCCGGGCAATGAGCAGTTCTTC.

This sequence joins TRBV5-1 and TRBJ1-5; 8 bases agree with TRBD1. V trimming: 3 bases; J trimming: 3 bases; junction bases outside the gene matches: 11. This CDR3 region has 17 residues. The germline gives CDR1 SGHRS, CDR2 YFSETQ. This chain's CDR3 is CASSSPQGAWDNQPQHF. DNA of the CDR3: TGCGCCAGCAGCTCCCCCCAGGGGGCCTGGGACAATCAGCCCCAGCATTTT.

The chain recombines TRBV14 with TRBJ2-1, with D perhaps TRBD2 (5 bases). Germline assignment: CDR1 SGHDN and CDR2 FVKESK. This CDR3 region has 15 residues. Trimming removed 1 base from V and 8 bases from J, with 15 bases in between. The CDR3 protein is CASSQVLGGSDEQFF. The CDR3 DNA is TGTGCCAGCAGCCAAGTCCTGGGCGGGTCAGATGAGCAGTTCTTC.

This clonotype appeared once. The chain links TRBV11-2 to TRBJ2-7; D is possibly TRBD1 (7 bases). CDR1 and CDR2 (germline): SGHAT, FQNNGV. The CDR3 consists of 16 residues. The V and J ends lost 3 bases and 4 bases respectively, with 19 bases between them. This CDR3 is CASSFPRGQGGYEQYF. Written as DNA, the CDR3 is TGTGCCAGCAGCTTCCCGCGGGGCCAGGGGGGTTACGAGCAGTACTTC.

V usage is TRBV6-2 or TRBV6-3 and J usage is TRBJ2-7; D is uncertain. CDR1 and CDR2 (germline): MNHEY, SVGEGT. V lost 1 base, J lost 6 bases, and 13 bases lay in between. This CDR3 has 14 residues. CDR3 sequence (DNA): TGTGCCAGCAGTTACTACCAGGTTCCCTTCGAGCAGTACTTC. Its protein is CASSYYQVPFEQYF.

This clonotype was observed a few times. The gene calls are TRBV6-6 and TRBJ1-1; D gene ambiguous. The CDR3 runs 11 residues. Trimming left V 7 bases short and J 7 bases short, with 10 bases between. In germline, CDR1 is MNHNY, CDR2 SVGAGI (reference sequence). The CDR3 coding sequence is TGTGCCAGCATGGAGGAGATTGAAGCTTTCTTT. Translated, it gives CASMEEIEAFF.

This clonotype was observed a handful of times. The J gene is TRBJ1-4, the V gene TRBV2, with D perhaps TRBD1 (6 bases). This CDR3 is 14 amino acids long. Germline V gene data show CDR1 as SNHLY and CDR2 as FYNNEI. V lost 7 bases and J 10 bases, leaving 19 bases between the germline ends. Written as DNA, the CDR3 is TGTGCCAGCACCACAGCGGGGGGCAACGGAAAACTGTTTTTT. Translated, it gives CASTTAGGNGKLFF.

This clonotype was recorded at least ten times. The V gene is TRBV4-1, the J gene TRBJ1-1, with D maybe TRBD1 (5 bases). The germline V gene encodes CDR1 MGHRA and CDR2 YSYEKL. CDR3 size: 13 residues. Deletions cut 0 bases from V and 6 bases from J, with 8 bases between. The CDR3 region has the DNA TGCGCCAGCAGCCAAGAGGGACGGCCTGAAGCTTTCTTT. This gives the protein CASSQEGRPEAFF.

The gene calls are TRBV7-2 and TRBJ2-7; TRBD2 agrees at 7 bases. The trim removed 5 bases at V and 0 bases at J, leaving 10 bases unmatched. Germline loops: CDR1 SGHTA, CDR2 FQGNSA. CDR3 length: 16 amino acids. CDR3 residues: CASSIVAGGASYEQYF. CDR3 DNA sequence: TGTGCCAGCAGCATCGTAGCGGGTGGGGCCTCCTACGAGCAGTACTTC.

This clonotype has only a few counts. The V and J genes are TRBV29-1 and TRBJ2-3; the D is unclear. V was shortened by 3 bases and J by 8 bases, with 9 bases between the two germline ends. Germline V gene lookup returns CDR1 SQVTM and CDR2 ANQGSEA. The CDR3 has 11 amino acids. DNA for the CDR3: TGCAGCGTTGATACACTTAGTACGCAGTATTTT. Protein sequence: CSVDTLSTQYF.

V is TRBV30 and J is TRBJ1-5, with TRBD1 matching 7 bases. The trim removed 2 bases at V and 4 bases at J, leaving 5 bases unmatched. Germline lookup yields CDR1 GTSNPN and CDR2 SVGIG (reference sequence). This CDR3 has 14 residues. In nucleotides, the CDR3 is TGTGCCTGGAGTTCCGGGACAGCTAATCAGCCCCAGCATTTT. As protein: CAWSSGTANQPQHF.

This clonotype was seen a handful of times. This chain uses TRBV15 with TRBJ1-2, with D unclear. V was shortened by 5 bases and J by 2 bases, with 9 bases between the two germline ends. Germline values: CDR1 LNHNV, CDR2 YYDKDF (reference sequence). The CDR3 is made up of 13 amino acids. CDR3 bases: TGTGCCACCAGCTCCCGACGGAACTATGGCTACACCTTC. Translating gives CATSSRRNYGYTF.

In DNA, the CDR3 is TGTGCCAGCAGTTTAGGAGGACAGCCCACCGGGGAGCTGTTTTTT. Residues: CASSLGGQPTGELFF. The J gene is TRBJ2-2, the V gene TRBV28, with D maybe TRBD1 (6 bases). The CDR3 runs to 15 residues. V dropped 2 bases and J dropped 4 bases, with 11 bases sitting between them. Looked up from germline, CDR1 is MDHEN and CDR2 is SYDVKM.

The chain carries TRBV7-2 and TRBJ2-3; D not resolved. V was trimmed by 5 bases and J by 7 bases, leaving 19 bases between them. This CDR3 comprises 15 residues. Germline CDR1 SGHTA, CDR2 FQGNSA. The CDR3 spells CASSPRQVVRYTQYF. CDR3 DNA: TGTGCCAGCAGCCCTCGGCAGGTCGTCAGATATACGCAGTATTTT.